Listed here is a single T cell receptor beta chain. Reverse transcription of roughly 0.45 to 1 ug RNA was carried out with random hexamers. MiXCR was run by TCRdb on the immunoSEQ multiplex PCR reads, yielding one entry per CDR3 protein. The data contain around 59,000 distinct CDR3 sequences, over 85% of them singletons. The CDR3 has 15 residues. Trimming pared 1 base from V and 7 bases from J, leaving 15 bases between. Per germline, CDR1 SEHNR and CDR2 FQNEAQ (reference sequence). The source of the sample is a study of CD8 T cells in Susac syndrome. Specimen: CD8+ T cells from PBMCs. The TCR originated in a human donor in good health. The J gene is TRBJ2-3, the V gene TRBV7-9; TRBD2 might be the D (7 bases). The chain's CDR3 is CASSLGGGGSHTQYF. CDR3 bases: TGTGCCAGCAGCTTAGGCGGCGGGGGCTCCCATACGCAGTATTTT.